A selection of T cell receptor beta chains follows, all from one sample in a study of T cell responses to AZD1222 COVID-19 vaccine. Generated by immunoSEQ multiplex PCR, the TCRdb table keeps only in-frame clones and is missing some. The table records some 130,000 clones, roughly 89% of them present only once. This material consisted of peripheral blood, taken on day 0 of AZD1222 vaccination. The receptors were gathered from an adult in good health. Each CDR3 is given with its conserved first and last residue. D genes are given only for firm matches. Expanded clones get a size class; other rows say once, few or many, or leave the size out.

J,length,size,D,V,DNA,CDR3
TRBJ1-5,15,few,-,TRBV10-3,TGTGCCATCAGTGAGGGGCAGGGCCTCAATCAGCCCCAGCATTTT,CAISEGQGLNQPQHF
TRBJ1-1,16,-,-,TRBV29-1,TGCAGCGTTGAAGTTCGGTCTTCGGGGTTAACAACTGAAGCTTTCTTT,CSVEVRSSGLTTEAFF
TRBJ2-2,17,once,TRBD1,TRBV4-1,TGCGCCAGCAGCTTTCGACAGGGTAAACGGAGAACCGGGGAGCTGTTTTTT,CASSFRQGKRRTGELFF
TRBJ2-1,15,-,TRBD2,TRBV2,TGTGCCAGCAGTCGGGGAGGGGCGGGCTACAATGAGCAGTTCTTC,CASSRGGAGYNEQFF
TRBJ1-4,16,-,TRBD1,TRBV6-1,TGTGCCAGCAGTGCTGGACAGGGGGCTTATTTAGAAAAACTGTTTTTT,CASSAGQGAYLEKLFF
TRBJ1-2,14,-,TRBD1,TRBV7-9,TGTGCCAGCAGCTTACCACAGGGGGCGGATGGCTACACCTTC,CASSLPQGADGYTF
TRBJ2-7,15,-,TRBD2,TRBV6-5,TGTGCCAGCACCCCTGGCGGGAGTAGATTCTACGAGCAGTACTTC,CASTPGGSRFYEQYF
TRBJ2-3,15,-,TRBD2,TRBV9,TGTGCCAGCAGCGTGTCGGGGGGGGGCCCGGATACGCAGTATTTT,CASSVSGGGPDTQYF
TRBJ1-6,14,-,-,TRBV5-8,TGTGCCAGCAGCTTGATGGGTCTGAATTCACCCCTCCACTTT,CASSLMGLNSPLHF
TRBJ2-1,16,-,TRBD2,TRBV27,TGTGCCAGCAGTCCCCGACTAGCGGGAGGATACAATGAGCAGTTCTTC,CASSPRLAGGYNEQFF
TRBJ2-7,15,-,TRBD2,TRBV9,TGTGCCAGCAGCGTAACCAGCGGGAGAGGTTACGAGCAGTACTTC,CASSVTSGRGYEQYF
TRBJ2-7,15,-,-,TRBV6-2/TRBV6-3,TGTGCCAGCAGTTACGCAGGGAGCATCCCCTACGAGCAGTACTTC,CASSYAGSIPYEQYF
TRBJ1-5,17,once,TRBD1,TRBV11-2,TGTGCCAGCAGCGCGCGTACAGGGGGCCTAGGCAATCAGCCCCAGCATTTT,CASSARTGGLGNQPQHF
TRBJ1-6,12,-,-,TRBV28,TGTGCCAGCAGTTCTCAGGGGTCACCCCTCCACTTT,CASSSQGSPLHF
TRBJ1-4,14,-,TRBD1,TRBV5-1,TGCGCCAGCAGCTCGGGACAGGGTCCTGAAAAACTGTTTTTT,CASSSGQGPEKLFF
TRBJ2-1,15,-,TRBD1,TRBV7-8,TGTGCCAGCAGCAGACAGGGCAGGCTATACAATGAGCAGTTCTTC,CASSRQGRLYNEQFF
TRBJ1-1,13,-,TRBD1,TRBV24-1,TGTGCCACCAGGGGGACAGGGAACTCTGAAGCTTTCTTT,CATRGTGNSEAFF
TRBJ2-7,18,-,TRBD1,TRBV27,TGTGCCAGCCCGGCAGGATTCAACCACAGGGGATCAACCTACGAGCAGTACTTC,CASPAGFNHRGSTYEQYF
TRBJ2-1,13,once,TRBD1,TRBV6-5,TGTGCCAGCAGCCCCGAGGGGGTCAGGGGGTGGTTCTTC,CASSPEGVRGWFF
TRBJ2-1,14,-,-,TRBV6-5,TGTGCCAGCAGTTACTCGGGACCACCCAATGAGCAGTTCTTC,CASSYSGPPNEQFF
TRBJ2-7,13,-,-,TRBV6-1,TGTGCCAGCAGTTATGCGGAACCCTACGAGCAGTACTTC,CASSYAEPYEQYF
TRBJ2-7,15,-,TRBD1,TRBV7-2,TGTGCCAGCAGCTTCGGCCCGACAGGGACCTACGAGCAGTACTTC,CASSFGPTGTYEQYF
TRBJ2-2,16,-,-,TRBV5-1,TGCGCCAGCAGCTCGCTAGGGACGGAGAACACCGGGGAGCTGTTTTTT,CASSSLGTENTGELFF
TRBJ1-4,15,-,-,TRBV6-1,TGTGCCAGCAGTGAAGCGCGGGAGAACTCTGAAAAACTGTTTTTT,CASSEARENSEKLFF
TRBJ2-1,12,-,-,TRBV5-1,TGCGCCAGCAGCCCGTGGGCCACCCCCCAGTTCTTC,CASSPWATPQFF
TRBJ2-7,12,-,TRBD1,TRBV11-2,TGTGCCAGCAGCCGGGACAGGGCCGAGCAGTACTTC,CASSRDRAEQYF
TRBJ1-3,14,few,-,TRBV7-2,TGTGCCAGCAGCTTAGCGAAGAGTGGAAACACCATATATTTT,CASSLAKSGNTIYF
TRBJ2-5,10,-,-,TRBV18,TGTGCCAGCTCCCTGGGGGCCCAGTACTTC,CASSLGAQYF
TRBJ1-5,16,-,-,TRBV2,TGTGCCAGCGGACTGGGTGCGGCTAATAGCAATCAGCCCCAGCATTTT,CASGLGAANSNQPQHF
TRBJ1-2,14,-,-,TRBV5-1,TGCGCCAGCAGCGTGACAGATACTAACTATGGCTACACCTTC,CASSVTDTNYGYTF
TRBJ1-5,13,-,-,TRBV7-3,TGTGCCAGCAGCCTCCGGGGGGGTCAGCCCCAGCATTTT,CASSLRGGQPQHF
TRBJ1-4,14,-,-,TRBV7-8,TGTGCCAGCAGCTTAGGGGGCTCTAATGAAAAACTGTTTTTT,CASSLGGSNEKLFF
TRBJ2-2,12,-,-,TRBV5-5,TGTGCCAGCAGATTAGCAGACGGGGAGCTGTTTTTT,CASRLADGELFF
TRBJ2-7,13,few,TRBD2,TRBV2,TGTGCCAGCAACCAGCGGGAGGCCCACGAGCAGTACTTC,CASNQREAHEQYF
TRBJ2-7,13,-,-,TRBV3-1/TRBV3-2,TGTGCCAGCAGCCAAGGAAGTAGGTACGAGCAGTACTTC,CASSQGSRYEQYF
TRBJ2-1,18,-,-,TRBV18,TGTGCCAGCTCAGCACTCCCCCGAACAGGGACGGCCTACAATGAGCAGTTCTTC,CASSALPRTGTAYNEQFF
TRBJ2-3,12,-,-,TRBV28,TGTGCCAGCAGTTTAAGTGGAGATACGCAGTATTTT,CASSLSGDTQYF
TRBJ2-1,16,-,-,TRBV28,TGTGCCAGCAGTTTAACGGGGGTGGGCCCCTCCAATGAGCAGTTCTTC,CASSLTGVGPSNEQFF
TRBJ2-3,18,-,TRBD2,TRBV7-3,TGTGCCAGCAGCCTACAGCCCACGTTAGCGGGAGCCACAGATACGCAGTATTTT,CASSLQPTLAGATDTQYF
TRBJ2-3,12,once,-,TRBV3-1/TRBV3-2,TGTGCCAGCAGCCTCAGCACAGATACGCAGTATTTT,CASSLSTDTQYF
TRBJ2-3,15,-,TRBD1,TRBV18,TGTGCCAGCTCACAAAGACAGGGTAGCACAGATACGCAGTATTTT,CASSQRQGSTDTQYF
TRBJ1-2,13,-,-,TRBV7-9,TGTGCCAGCAGCTTCCGAGGAAACTATGGCTACACCTTC,CASSFRGNYGYTF
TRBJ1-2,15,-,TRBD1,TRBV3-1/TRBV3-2,TGTGCCAGCAGCCGTCCCGGGACAGGGGGGTGGGGCTACACCTTC,CASSRPGTGGWGYTF
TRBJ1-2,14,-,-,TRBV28,TGTGCCAGCAGTTTGGTGGGAGCCAACTATGGCTACACCTTC,CASSLVGANYGYTF
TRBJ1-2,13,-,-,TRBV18,TGTGCCAGCTCCGGGGGGGCTGACTATGGCTACACCTTC,CASSGGADYGYTF
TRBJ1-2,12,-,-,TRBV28,TGTGCCAGCAGTTCTAACCTCTATGGCTACACCTTC,CASSSNLYGYTF
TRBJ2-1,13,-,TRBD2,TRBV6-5,TGTGCCAGCAGTTACTCGCCCAGCGGGAGGCAGTTCTTC,CASSYSPSGRQFF
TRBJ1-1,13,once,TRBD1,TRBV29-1,TGCAGCTCCCCGGGACAGGGCCGGGCTGAAGCTTTCTTT,CSSPGQGRAEAFF
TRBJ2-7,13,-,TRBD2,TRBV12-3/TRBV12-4,TGTGCCAGCGCAGCGGGGGAATTGTACGAGCAGTACTTC,CASAAGELYEQYF
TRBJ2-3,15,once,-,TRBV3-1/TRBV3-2,TGTGCCAGCAGCCAAGAACGGGTCAGGAGGGATACGCAGTATTTT,CASSQERVRRDTQYF
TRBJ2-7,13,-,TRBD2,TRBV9,TGTGCCAGCAGCGACGGACTAGCGAACGAGCAGTACTTC,CASSDGLANEQYF
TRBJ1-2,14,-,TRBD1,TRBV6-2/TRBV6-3,TGTGCCAGCAGCCCACCCCGGGACAGGGCCGGCTACACCTTC,CASSPPRDRAGYTF
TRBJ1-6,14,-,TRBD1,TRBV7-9,TGTGCCAGCAGCCCGACAGGGGTCGGCTCACCCCTCCACTTT,CASSPTGVGSPLHF
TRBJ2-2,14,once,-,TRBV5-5,TGTGCCAGCAGCGCTGGACTACTTGGCGGGGAGCTGTTTTTT,CASSAGLLGGELFF
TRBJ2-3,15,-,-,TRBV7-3,TGTGCCAGCAGCTTAAGGAGGGGGGTGACAGATACGCAGTATTTT,CASSLRRGVTDTQYF